A selection of T cell receptor beta chains follows, all from one sample in a study of blood T cell repertoires in COVID-19. TCRdb's table, derived via immunoSEQ multiplex PCR, lists solely in-frame clones and lacks some. The sample contains about 330,000 clones, roughly 90% of which appear only once. Sequencing was done on a sample of PBMCs or T cells enriched from blood (not recorded which). The receptors were gathered from a woman under 40 who had recovered from COVID-19. Each CDR3 is given with its conserved first and last residue. The D gene is left open where the match is weak. Clone size appears in some rows only: once, few, many, or a class for an expanded clone.

NA	once	TRBJ2-7	TRBV5-5	TGTGCCAGCAAGGGACTTCGAGACTACGAGCAGTACTTC	CASKGLRDYEQYF
TRBD1	NA	TRBJ1-1	TRBV18	TGTGCCAGCTCACCTTTATACAGGGGGTTCACTGAAGCTTTCTTT	CASSPLYRGFTEAFF
NA	NA	TRBJ1-2	TRBV28	TGTGCCAGCAGTTCCCAAAAAGGCTACACCTTC	CASSSQKGYTF
TRBD1	NA	TRBJ1-5	TRBV7-9	TGTGCCAGCAGCCCGGGACAGTTTAGCAATCAGCCCCAGCATTTT	CASSPGQFSNQPQHF
NA	NA	TRBJ2-2	TRBV5-1	TGCGCCAGCAGCTTACAAAACACCGGGGAGCTGTTTTTT	CASSLQNTGELFF
NA	NA	TRBJ2-1	TRBV3-1/TRBV3-2	TGTGCCAGCAGCCTTTCGCGGCGGGGTGAGCAGTTCTTC	CASSLSRRGEQFF
NA	NA	TRBJ1-2	TRBV3-1/TRBV3-2	TGTGCCAGCAGCCGTCCGACAGCCACAAACTATGGCTACACCTTC	CASSRPTATNYGYTF
TRBD2	NA	TRBJ2-1	TRBV5-4	TGTGCCAGCAGCCCCACCCCCTATGGACTAGTAACGAGCTCCTACAATGAGCAGTTCTTC	CASSPTPYGLVTSSYNEQFF
NA	NA	TRBJ1-1	TRBV12-3/TRBV12-4	TGTGCCAGCAGTGAGGGAGGGGAAGCTTTCTTT	CASSEGGEAFF
TRBD1	NA	TRBJ1-2	TRBV29-1	TGCAGCGTTGATAAAGGGGACAGGGAAACTTATGGCTACACCTTC	CSVDKGDRETYGYTF
NA	NA	TRBJ1-1	TRBV6-5	TGTGCCAGCAGTTACGACGGGATCTCGAACACTGAAGCTTTCTTT	CASSYDGISNTEAFF
NA	NA	TRBJ2-3	TRBV27	TGTGCCAGCCATTCACAGGGCACAGATACGCAGTATTTT	CASHSQGTDTQYF
TRBD1	NA	TRBJ1-6	TRBV3-1/TRBV3-2	TGTGCCAGCAGCAATATACAGGGGTTTAATTCACCCCTCCACTTT	CASSNIQGFNSPLHF
NA	NA	TRBJ2-7	TRBV5-4	TGTGCCAGCAGCGCCCTGATCCGACAGGAAACCTACGAGCAGTACTTC	CASSALIRQETYEQYF
TRBD1	NA	TRBJ1-2	TRBV5-1	TGCGCCAGCAGCCCTGGGACAGGGAACCCTAACTATGGCTACACCTTC	CASSPGTGNPNYGYTF
NA	NA	TRBJ1-2	TRBV19	TGTGCCAGTACCCTTCAGGGAGGGTACTATGGCTACACCTTC	CASTLQGGYYGYTF